This is a list of T cell receptor beta chains from one sample in a study of blood T cell repertoires in COVID-19. Profiled with immunoSEQ multiplex PCR; TCRdb holds only in-frame clones, not every one. The table has 300,000 to 450,000 clones, roughly 89% seen once. Sequenced material: peripheral blood. These receptors were taken from a woman in her sixties or seventies with COVID-19, enrolled during active disease. Both conserved end residues are part of each CDR3. The D gene is left open where the match is weak. Rows may omit the clone size; those that give it use once, few, many or a size class.

cdr3_aa,cdr3_nt,j_call,v_call,d_call,clone_size
CASSLAKGDSPLHF,TGCGCCAGCAGCTTGGCAAAGGGGGATTCACCCCTCCACTTT,TRBJ1-6,TRBV5-1,-,once
CASSTGPRQETQYF,TGCGCCAGCAGTACAGGACCGCGCCAAGAGACCCAGTACTTC,TRBJ2-5,TRBV5-1,-,-
CASSSFPGQKSYEQYF,TGTGCCAGCAGTTCGTTTCCGGGACAGAAATCCTACGAGCAGTACTTC,TRBJ2-7,TRBV28,TRBD1,-
CASSPRAGQGYEQYF,TGCGCCAGCAGCCCTCGCGCGGGACAGGGCTACGAGCAGTACTTC,TRBJ2-7,TRBV4-1,TRBD1,few
CASSLKAGGIYEQYF,TGTGCCAGCAGCTTAAAAGCGGGGGGGATTTACGAGCAGTACTTC,TRBJ2-7,TRBV7-7,TRBD2,-
CASSVQPQVSGNTIYF,TGTGCCAGCAGCGTCCAACCCCAGGTATCGGGAAACACCATATATTTT,TRBJ1-3,TRBV9,-,few
CASRLAGAQNTGELFF,TGTGCCAGCAGGCTAGCGGGGGCCCAGAACACCGGGGAGCTGTTTTTT,TRBJ2-2,TRBV6-6,TRBD2,-
CSVEVGVVGGYTF,TGCAGCGTTGAAGTCGGGGTGGTAGGAGGCTACACCTTC,TRBJ1-2,TRBV29-1,-,once
CASSQDIRNPQPSTDTQYF,TGTGCCAGCAGCCAAGATATCAGGAATCCACAACCTAGCACAGATACGCAGTATTTT,TRBJ2-3,TRBV3-1/TRBV3-2,-,-
CASSTDRGGEAFF,TGTGCCAGTAGTACCGACAGGGGGGGTGAAGCTTTCTTT,TRBJ1-1,TRBV19,TRBD1,-